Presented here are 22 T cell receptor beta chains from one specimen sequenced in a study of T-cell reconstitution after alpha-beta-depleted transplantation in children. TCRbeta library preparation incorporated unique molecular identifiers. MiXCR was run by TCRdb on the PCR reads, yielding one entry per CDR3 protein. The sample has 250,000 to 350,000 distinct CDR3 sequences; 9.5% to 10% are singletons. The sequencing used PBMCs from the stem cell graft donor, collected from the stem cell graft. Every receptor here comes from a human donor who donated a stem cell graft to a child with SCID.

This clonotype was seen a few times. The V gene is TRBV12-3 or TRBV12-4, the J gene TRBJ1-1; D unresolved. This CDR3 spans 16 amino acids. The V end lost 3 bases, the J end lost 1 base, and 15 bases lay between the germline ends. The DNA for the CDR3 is TGTGCCAGCAGTTTCGGCTCGGGTAGGACGAACACTGAAGCTTTCTTT. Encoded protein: CASSFGSGRTNTEAFF.

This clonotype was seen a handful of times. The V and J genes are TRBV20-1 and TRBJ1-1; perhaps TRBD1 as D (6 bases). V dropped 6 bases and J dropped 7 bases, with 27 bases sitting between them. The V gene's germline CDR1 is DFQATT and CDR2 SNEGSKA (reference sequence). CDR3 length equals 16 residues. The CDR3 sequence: CSAETPRDTWGHEAFF. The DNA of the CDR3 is TGCAGTGCCGAAACACCCCGGGACACGTGGGGCCATGAAGCTTTCTTT.

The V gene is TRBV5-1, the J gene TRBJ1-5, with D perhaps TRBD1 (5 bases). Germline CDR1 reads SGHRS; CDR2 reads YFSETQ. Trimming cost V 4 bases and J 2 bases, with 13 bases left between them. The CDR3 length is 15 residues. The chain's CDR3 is CASSPLGEGNQPQHF. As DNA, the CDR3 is TGCGCCAGCAGCCCCCTGGGGGAAGGCAATCAGCCCCAGCATTTT.

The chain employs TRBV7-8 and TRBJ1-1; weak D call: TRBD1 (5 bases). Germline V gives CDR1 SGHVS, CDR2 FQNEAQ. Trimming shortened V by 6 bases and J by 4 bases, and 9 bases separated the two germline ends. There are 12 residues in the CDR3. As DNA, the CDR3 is TGTGCCAGCAGAGGGGTGGGCACTGAAGCTTTCTTT. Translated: CASRGVGTEAFF.

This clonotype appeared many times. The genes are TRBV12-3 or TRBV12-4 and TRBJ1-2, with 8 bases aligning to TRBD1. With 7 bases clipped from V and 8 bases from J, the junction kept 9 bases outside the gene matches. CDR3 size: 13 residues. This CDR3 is CASTQYGQGGYTF. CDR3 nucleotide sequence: TGTGCCAGCACCCAGTACGGACAGGGAGGCTACACCTTC.

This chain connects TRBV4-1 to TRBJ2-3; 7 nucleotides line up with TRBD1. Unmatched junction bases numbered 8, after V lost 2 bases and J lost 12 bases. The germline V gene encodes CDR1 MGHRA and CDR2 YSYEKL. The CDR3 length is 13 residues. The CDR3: CASSQPGQAVQYF. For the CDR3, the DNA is TGCGCCAGCAGCCAACCCGGACAGGCCGTCCAGTATTTT.

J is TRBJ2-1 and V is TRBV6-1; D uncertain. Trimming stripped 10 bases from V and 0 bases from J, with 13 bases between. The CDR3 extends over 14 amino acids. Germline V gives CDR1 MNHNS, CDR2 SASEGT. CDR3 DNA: TGTGCCACCCGCGCCGTGAGCTCCTACAATGAGCAGTTCTTC. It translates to CATRAVSSYNEQFF.

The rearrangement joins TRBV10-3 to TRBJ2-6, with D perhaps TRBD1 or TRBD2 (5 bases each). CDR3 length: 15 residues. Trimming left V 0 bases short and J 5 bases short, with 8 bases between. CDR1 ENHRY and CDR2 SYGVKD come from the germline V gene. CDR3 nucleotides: TGTGCCATCAGTGAGTCCGGGGCTTGGGCCAACGTCCTGACTTTC. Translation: CAISESGAWANVLTF.

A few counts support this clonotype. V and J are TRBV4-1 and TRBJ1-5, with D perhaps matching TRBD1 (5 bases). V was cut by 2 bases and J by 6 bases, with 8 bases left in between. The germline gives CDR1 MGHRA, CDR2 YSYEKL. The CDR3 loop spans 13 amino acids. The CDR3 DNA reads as TGCGCCAGCAGCCAACCGACAGTTCAGCCCCAGCATTTT. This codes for CASSQPTVQPQHF.

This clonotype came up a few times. CDR3 sequence: CASSSRTSGAWEQFF. CDR3 sequence (DNA): TGTGCCAGCAGTTCCCGGACTAGCGGCGCCTGGGAGCAGTTCTTC. The chain is built from TRBV6-2 or TRBV6-3 and TRBJ2-1; 10 bases line up with TRBD2. This CDR3 region has 15 residues. CDR1 is MNHEY and CDR2 is SVGEGT in the germline V gene. The junction had 10 bases not matched to a gene; V was cut back by 4 bases and J by 10 bases.

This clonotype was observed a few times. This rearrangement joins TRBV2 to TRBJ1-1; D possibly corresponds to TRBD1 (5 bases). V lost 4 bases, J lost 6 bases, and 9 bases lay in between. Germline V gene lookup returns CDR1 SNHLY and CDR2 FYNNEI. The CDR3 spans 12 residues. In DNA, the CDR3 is TGTGCCAGCAGTGGGGAGGGGCCTGAAGCTTTCTTT. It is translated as CASSGEGPEAFF. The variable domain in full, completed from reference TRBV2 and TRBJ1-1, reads EPEVTQTPSHQVTQMGQEVILRCVPISNHLYFYWYRQILGQKVEFLVSFYNNEISEKSEIFDDQFSVERPDGSNFTLKIRSTKLEDSAMYFCASSGEGPEAFFGQGTRLTVV.

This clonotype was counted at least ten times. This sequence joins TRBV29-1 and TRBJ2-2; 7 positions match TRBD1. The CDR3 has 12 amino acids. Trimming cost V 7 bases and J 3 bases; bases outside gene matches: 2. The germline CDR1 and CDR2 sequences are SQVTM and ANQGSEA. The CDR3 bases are TGCAGCGGGGGACAGCACACCGGGGAGCTGTTTTTT. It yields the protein CSGGQHTGELFF.

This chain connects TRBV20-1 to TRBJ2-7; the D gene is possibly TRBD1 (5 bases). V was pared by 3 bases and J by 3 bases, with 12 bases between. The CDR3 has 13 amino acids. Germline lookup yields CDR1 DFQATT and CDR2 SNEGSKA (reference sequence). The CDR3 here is CSASWAGLYEQYF. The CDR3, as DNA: TGCAGTGCTAGCTGGGCAGGGCTCTACGAGCAGTACTTC.

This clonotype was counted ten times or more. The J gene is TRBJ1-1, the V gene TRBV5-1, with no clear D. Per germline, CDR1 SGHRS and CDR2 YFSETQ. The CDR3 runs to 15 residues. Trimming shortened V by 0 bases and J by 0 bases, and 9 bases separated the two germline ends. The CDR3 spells CASSLERVVNTEAFF. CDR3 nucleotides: TGCGCCAGCAGCTTGGAGCGGGTGGTGAACACTGAAGCTTTCTTT.

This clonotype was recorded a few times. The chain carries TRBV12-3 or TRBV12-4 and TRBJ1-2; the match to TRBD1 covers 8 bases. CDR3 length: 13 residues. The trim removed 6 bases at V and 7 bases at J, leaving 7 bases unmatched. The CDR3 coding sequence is TGTGCCAGCAGCGGACAGGGCAGGCTTGGCTACACCTTC. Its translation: CASSGQGRLGYTF.

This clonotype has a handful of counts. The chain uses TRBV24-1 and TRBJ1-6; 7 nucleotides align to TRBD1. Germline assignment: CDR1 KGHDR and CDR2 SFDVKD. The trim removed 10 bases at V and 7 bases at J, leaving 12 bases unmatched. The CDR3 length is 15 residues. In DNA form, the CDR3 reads TGTGCCACACTACCCCCGGACAGGCTCAATTCACCCCTCCACTTT. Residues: CATLPPDRLNSPLHF.

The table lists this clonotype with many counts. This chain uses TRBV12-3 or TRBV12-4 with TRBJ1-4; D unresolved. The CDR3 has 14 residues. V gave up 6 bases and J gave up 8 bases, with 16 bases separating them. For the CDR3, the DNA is TGTGCCAGCAGCCGTGACACCCTAGGGGAAAAACTGTTTTTT. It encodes CASSRDTLGEKLFF.

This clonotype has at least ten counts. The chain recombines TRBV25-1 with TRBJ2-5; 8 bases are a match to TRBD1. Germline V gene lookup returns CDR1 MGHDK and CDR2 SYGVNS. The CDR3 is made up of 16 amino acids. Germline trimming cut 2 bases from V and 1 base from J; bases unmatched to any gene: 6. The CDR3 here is CASSEEIGQGQETQYF. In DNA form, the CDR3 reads TGTGCCAGCAGTGAAGAGATAGGACAGGGCCAAGAGACCCAGTACTTC.

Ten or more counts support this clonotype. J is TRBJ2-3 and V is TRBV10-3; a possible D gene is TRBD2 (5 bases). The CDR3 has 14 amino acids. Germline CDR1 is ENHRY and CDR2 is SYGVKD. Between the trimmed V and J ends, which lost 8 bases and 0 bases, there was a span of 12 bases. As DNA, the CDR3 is TGTGCCATCGCACAATGGACTAGCACAGATACGCAGTATTTT. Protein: CAIAQWTSTDTQYF.

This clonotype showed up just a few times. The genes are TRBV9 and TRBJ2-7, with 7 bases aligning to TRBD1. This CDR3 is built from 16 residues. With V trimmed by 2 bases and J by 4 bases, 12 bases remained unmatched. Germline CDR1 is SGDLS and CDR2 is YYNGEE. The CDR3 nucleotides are TGTGCCAGCAGCGTGAGAGGAGACAGGGCTTATTACGAGCAGTACTTC. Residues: CASSVRGDRAYYEQYF.

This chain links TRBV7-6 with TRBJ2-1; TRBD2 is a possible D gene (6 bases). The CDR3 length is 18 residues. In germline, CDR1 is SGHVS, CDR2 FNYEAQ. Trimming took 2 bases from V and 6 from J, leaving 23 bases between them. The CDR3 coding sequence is TGTGCCAGCAGCTTATTGGGTTCGCGGGGTGACTTTCCCAATGAGCAGTTCTTC. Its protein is CASSLLGSRGDFPNEQFF.

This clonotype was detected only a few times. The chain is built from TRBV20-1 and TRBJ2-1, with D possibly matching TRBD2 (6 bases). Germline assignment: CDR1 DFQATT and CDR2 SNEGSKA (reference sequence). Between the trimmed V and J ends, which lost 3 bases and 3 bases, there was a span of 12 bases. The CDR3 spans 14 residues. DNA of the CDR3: TGCAGTGCTAGGGCTAGCGCGGACTACAATGAGCAGTTCTTC. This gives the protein CSARASADYNEQFF.